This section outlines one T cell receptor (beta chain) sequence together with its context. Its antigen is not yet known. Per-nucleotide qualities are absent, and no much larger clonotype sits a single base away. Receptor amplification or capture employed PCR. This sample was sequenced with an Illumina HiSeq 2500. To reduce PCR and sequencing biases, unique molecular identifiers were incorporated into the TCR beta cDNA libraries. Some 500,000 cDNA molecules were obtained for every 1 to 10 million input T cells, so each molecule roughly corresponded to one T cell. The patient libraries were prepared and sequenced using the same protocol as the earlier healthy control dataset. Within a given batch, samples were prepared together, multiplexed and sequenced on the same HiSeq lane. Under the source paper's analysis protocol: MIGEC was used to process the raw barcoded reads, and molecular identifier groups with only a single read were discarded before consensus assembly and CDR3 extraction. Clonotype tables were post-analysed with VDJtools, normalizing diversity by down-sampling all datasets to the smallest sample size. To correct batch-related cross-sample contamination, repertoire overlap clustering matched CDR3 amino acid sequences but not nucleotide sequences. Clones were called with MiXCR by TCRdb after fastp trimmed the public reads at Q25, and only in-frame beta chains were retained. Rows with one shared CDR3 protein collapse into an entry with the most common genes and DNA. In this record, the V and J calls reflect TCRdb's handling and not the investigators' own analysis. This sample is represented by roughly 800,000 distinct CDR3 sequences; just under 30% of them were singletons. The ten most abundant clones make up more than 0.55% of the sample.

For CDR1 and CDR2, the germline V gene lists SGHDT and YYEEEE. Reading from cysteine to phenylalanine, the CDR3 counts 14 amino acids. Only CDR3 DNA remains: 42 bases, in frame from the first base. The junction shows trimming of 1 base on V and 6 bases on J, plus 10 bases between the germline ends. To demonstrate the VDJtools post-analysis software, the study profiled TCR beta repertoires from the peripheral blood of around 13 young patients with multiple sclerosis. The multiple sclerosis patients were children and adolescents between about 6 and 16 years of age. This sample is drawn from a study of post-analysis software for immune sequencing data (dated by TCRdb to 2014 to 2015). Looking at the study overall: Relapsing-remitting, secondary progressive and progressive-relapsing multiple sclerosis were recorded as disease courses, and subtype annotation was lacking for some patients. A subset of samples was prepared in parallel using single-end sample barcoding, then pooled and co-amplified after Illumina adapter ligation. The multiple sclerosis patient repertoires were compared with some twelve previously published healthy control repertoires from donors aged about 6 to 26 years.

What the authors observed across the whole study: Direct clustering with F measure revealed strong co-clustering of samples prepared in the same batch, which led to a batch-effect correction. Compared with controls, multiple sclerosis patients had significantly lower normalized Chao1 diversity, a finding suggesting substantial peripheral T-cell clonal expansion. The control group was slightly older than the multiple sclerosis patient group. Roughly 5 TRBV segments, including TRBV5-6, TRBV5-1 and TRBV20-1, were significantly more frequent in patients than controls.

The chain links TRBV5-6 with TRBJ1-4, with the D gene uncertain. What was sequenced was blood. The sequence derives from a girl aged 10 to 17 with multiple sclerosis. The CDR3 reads CASSLPGPYEKLFF. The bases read TGTGCCAGCAGCTTGCCAGGACCTTATGAAAAACTGTTTTTT.